Reported below is one T cell receptor (beta chain). Its antigen is currently unknown. The sample comes from a study of beta chain features in type 1 diabetes. Study results and limitations: Individuals with type 1 diabetes displayed fewer insertions and more deletions at VDJ junctions.

Donors contributed one heparinised blood draw apiece, averaging roughly 0.12 L. Investigators reverse transcribed all isolated RNA, so they sequenced expressed TCRB transcripts. Sequenced by immunoSEQ multiplex PCR; TCRdb stores in-frame clones only, minus some. The sample consists of 300,000 to 350,000 clones, 11% to 15% of them appearing once. The sequencing input was central memory CD4+ T cells from blood. This TCR was recovered from a man aged 25-45 years in good health.

The DNA for the CDR3 is TGTGCCAGCTCACCGGCTGTGGTGAACACTGAAGCTTTCTTT. It yields the protein CASSPAVVNTEAFF. The chain joins TRBV18 to TRBJ1-1; D is unclear. Germline V gene lookup returns CDR1 KGHSH and CDR2 LQKENI. V was trimmed by 3 bases and J by 0 bases, leaving 8 bases between them. The CDR3 is 14 amino acids.